This T cell receptor (beta chain) was captured by sequencing in a study of cytomegalovirus exposure and HLA in healthy donors. In the study overall: Membership in the Caucasian-associated ancestry cluster was found for about 80% of 300 to 500 genotyped donors.

The PCR employed 60 Vbeta primers together with 13 Jbeta primers. Produced via immunoSEQ multiplex PCR; TCRdb's table is partial and in-frame only. The repertoire consists of about 170,000 clones, with 75% to 85% occurring once and the leading ten covering roughly 4.4%. The CDR3 contains 13 residues. Germline V lookup: CDR1 MNHNS, CDR2 SASEGT. Trimming removed 6 bases at V and 3 bases at J, with 11 bases between. Comment on this clone: The target antigen is unknown.

Study-level points and caveats: TCR association rates varied by HLA locus in a later analysis, with DRB1 highest and HLA-C lowest. Later analysis demonstrated an association between a missense DCLRE1C variant and TCR beta V- and J-gene trimming. When a later analysis compared HLA-associated TCR beta chains with equally common others, the HLA-associated chains turned out to be more clonally expanded and to have lower generation probabilities.

This chain links TRBV6-1 with TRBJ2-5, with a possible D match to TRBD1 (6 bases). This sequence was found in a woman aged 18-29 years in good health and CMV-seropositive. Material for sequencing was PBMCs. CDR3 nucleotide sequence: TGTGCCAGCAGAGCTACAGGGAAAGAGACCCAGTACTTC. Protein sequence: CASRATGKETQYF.